This T cell receptor (beta chain) stems from a study of blood T cell repertoires in COVID-19. Across the study: The study drew acute and convalescent COVID-19 samples from the United States, Italy and Spain. Sample material is recorded as cDNA or gDNA derived from T cells, B-cell-depleted T cells, or PBMCs.

CDR1 is LGHDT and CDR2 is YNNKEL in the germline V gene (reference sequence). The CDR3 consists of 14 residues. The V end was cut by 1 base, the J end by 3 bases, with 7 bases between. Per the original data handling: The assay estimated nucleated cells by amplifying reference gene primers. The table came from immunoSEQ multiplex PCR; TCRdb's copy has only in-frame clones and leaves some out. V, J and clone size reflect that table, while D and trimming were determined from the DNA. The sample contains some 300,000 clones, roughly 89% of which appear only once. The rearrangement links TRBV3-1 (or the pseudogene TRBV3-2) to TRBJ2-1; weak D call: TRBD1 (5 bases). The sequence derives from a woman between 45 and 60 years old who had been exposed to COVID-19. The sequencing input was PBMCs or T cells enriched from blood (not recorded which). In DNA form, the CDR3 reads TGTGCCAGCAGCCAAGCAGGGAACTACAATGAGCAGTTCTTC. Translated: CASSQAGNYNEQFF.